This T cell receptor (beta chain) was sequenced during a study of T cells after yellow fever vaccination. For the study at large: Researchers used SMART-Seq v4 Ultra Low Input to prepare fractions that had low cell numbers.

One entry per CDR3 protein results from TCRdb running MiXCR on the 5' RACE reads. The sample holds about 340,000 distinct CDR3 sequences; around 3.9% are singletons and the top ten take 20% to 25%. Whole-study findings and limits: After the booster, roughly 96% of CD4 and about nine tenths of CD8 primary-response clones were re-detected.

The CDR3 has 13 amino acids. Germline V gives CDR1 SGHRS, CDR2 YFSETQ. V was cut by 4 bases and J by 5 bases, with 12 bases left in between. About this clonotype itself: The antigen remains undetermined.

This chain joins TRBV5-1 and TRBJ2-5; D gene unclear. This sequence was found in a man between 18 and 35 years old who received the YFV17D yellow fever vaccine. Sequenced here: PBMCs, sampled 5 days after the yellow fever booster vaccination. Here the CDR3 reads CASSPEARETQYF. DNA for the CDR3: TGCGCCAGCAGCCCCGAGGCCCGGGAGACCCAGTACTTC.